Below, 9 T cell receptor beta chains from the same sample are listed, as sequenced in a study of identical twins. From the 5' RACE reads, TCRdb called clonotypes with MiXCR, one entry per CDR3 protein. The profile shows hundreds of thousands of distinct CDR3 sequences, nearly 9.5% of them singletons. Separately, the same data were catalogued under a study of yellow fever vaccine responses in identical twins.

Sequenced sample: CD8+ T cells sorted from blood. The receptors here all came from a woman aged 18-29 years in good health.

This sequence joins TRBV27 and TRBJ2-7; 9 positions agree with TRBD2. This CDR3 comprises 16 residues. The germline V gene has CDR1 MNHEY and CDR2 SMNVEV (reference sequence). V lost 5 bases to trimming and J lost 3 bases; unmatched junction nucleotides: 11. The CDR3 DNA reads as TGTGCCAGCAGTACGATCGCGGCTAGCGGGGTCTACGAGCAGTACTTC. Its translation is CASSTIAASGVYEQYF.

This clonotype came up many times. The J gene is TRBJ1-3, the V gene TRBV21-1. TRBV21-1 is designated a pseudogene. The CDR3 loop spans 20 amino acids. CDR3 protein: CASSKVSTETNVVSGNTIYF. Here the CDR3 DNA reads TGTGCCAGCAGCAAAGTCTCCACAGAGACAAATGTGGTCTCTGGAAACACCATATATTTT.

This chain uses TRBV9 with TRBJ2-5; D is undetermined. Germline values: CDR1 SGDLS, CDR2 YYNGEE. V was clipped by 0 bases and J by 2 bases, with 11 bases between them. CDR3 length: 15 residues. CDR3 DNA: TGTGCCAGCAGCGTAGAGTCTGGGATACAAGAGACCCAGTACTTC. This translates into CASSVESGIQETQYF. Combining the CDR3 with reference TRBV9 and TRBJ2-5 gives the whole variable domain DSGVTQTPKHLITATGQRVTLRCSPRSGDLSVYWYQQSLDQGLQFLIQYYNGEERAKGNILERFSAQQFPDLHSELNLSSLELGDSALYFCASSVESGIQETQYFGPGTRLLVL.

This clonotype was picked up many times. The CDR3 DNA reads as TGTGCCAGCAGCTTTATTACCAGAGCGGGTACTGGGGCCAACGTCCTGACTTTC. It encodes CASSFITRAGTGANVLTF. The V gene is TRBV7-8, the J gene TRBJ2-6; D might be TRBD2 (6 bases). The V end was cut by 3 bases, the J end by 2 bases, with 17 bases between. The CDR3 is 18 residues long. Germline CDR1 is SGHVS and CDR2 is FQNEAQ.

Of note for this clonotype: One junction end does not reproduce the germline sequence, and a read error may be involved. The rearrangement uses TRBV20-1 and TRBJ1-2, with D possibly TRBD1 on 6 matching bases. The CDR3 runs 15 residues. Germline V gene lookup returns CDR1 DFQATT and CDR2 SNEGSKA (reference sequence). The CDR3 coding sequence is TGTAGTGCTAGGGGGACCCCAGCGACTAACTATGGCTACACCTTC. The encoded protein is CSARGTPATNYGYTF.

The genes are TRBV27 and TRBJ2-1; the D gene is possibly TRBD2 (6 bases). V was clipped by 7 bases and J by 5 bases, with 9 bases between them. Germline-derived CDR1 and CDR2 are MNHEY and SMNVEV (reference sequence). The length of the CDR3 is 12 residues. The CDR3 protein is CASKPGDNEQFF. The CDR3 bases are TGTGCCAGCAAACCGGGGGACAATGAGCAGTTCTTC.

This clonotype was counted between two and nine times. V and J are TRBV29-1 and TRBJ2-7; tentatively, D is TRBD1 (6 bases). The CDR3 spans 13 residues. From germline, CDR1 is SQVTM and CDR2 ANQGSEA. V was clipped by 6 bases and J by 1 base, with 13 bases between them. CDR3 loop: CSVGDTGSYEQYF. CDR3 DNA sequence: TGCAGCGTCGGAGACACAGGGTCCTACGAGCAGTACTTC.

This clonotype was seen a few times. V and J are TRBV9 and TRBJ2-3; D is possibly TRBD2 (6 bases). Between the trimmed V and J ends, which lost 4 bases and 1 base, there was a span of 19 bases. Germline CDR1 reads SGDLS; CDR2 reads YYNGEE. The CDR3 has 17 amino acids. The CDR3 DNA is TGTGCCAGCAGCACCAGAGTTGGGTCTAGCGGCACAGATACGCAGTATTTT. Translation gives CASSTRVGSSGTDTQYF. Looking up the rest from reference TRBV9 and TRBJ2-3 gives the full variable domain: DSGVTQTPKHLITATGQRVTLRCSPRSGDLSVYWYQQSLDQGLQFLIQYYNGEERAKGNILERFSAQQFPDLHSELNLSSLELGDSALYFCASSTRVGSSGTDTQYFGPGTRLTVL.

This clonotype was seen a handful of times. V is TRBV6-2 or TRBV6-3 and J is TRBJ2-3; TRBD2 aligns across 10 bases. The CDR3 runs to 17 residues. Germline V gene data show CDR1 as MNHEY and CDR2 as SVGEGT. After removal of 5 bases from V and 4 bases from J, the junction contained 12 bases not matched to a gene. In DNA form, the CDR3 reads TGTGCCAGCAGTAACCCCTTGGCTAGCGGGAGTCCAGATACGCAGTATTTT. This gives the protein CASSNPLASGSPDTQYF.